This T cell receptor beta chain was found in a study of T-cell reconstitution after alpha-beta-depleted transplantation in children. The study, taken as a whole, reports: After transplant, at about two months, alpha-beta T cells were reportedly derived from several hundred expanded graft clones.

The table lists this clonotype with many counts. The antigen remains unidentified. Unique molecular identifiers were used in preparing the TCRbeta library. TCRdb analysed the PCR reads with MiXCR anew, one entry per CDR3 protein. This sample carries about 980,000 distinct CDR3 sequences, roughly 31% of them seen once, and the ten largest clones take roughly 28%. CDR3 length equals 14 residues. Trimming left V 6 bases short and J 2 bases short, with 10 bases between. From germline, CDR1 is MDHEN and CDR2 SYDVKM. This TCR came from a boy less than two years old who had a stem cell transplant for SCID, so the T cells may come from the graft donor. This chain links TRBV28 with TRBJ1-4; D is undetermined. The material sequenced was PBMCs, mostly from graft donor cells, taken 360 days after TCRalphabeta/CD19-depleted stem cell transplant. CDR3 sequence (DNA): TGTGCCAGCAGGCACTATAAGACTAATGAAAAACTGTTTTTT. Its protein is CASRHYKTNEKLFF.